Presented here are 32 T cell receptor beta chains from one specimen sequenced in a study of response to subunit inactivated influenza vaccine. MiXCR, applied by TCRdb to the RT-PCR reads, yields one record per CDR3 protein. This table holds 400,000 to 650,000 distinct CDR3 sequences, around 7.7% found once. This specimen consisted of PBMCs from blood, obtained less than 30 months after vaccination. Every receptor here comes from a man aged 45-69 years who received an inactivated influenza vaccine.

V gene TRBV2 combines with J gene TRBJ2-3; a weak D match, TRBD2 (5 bases). V was trimmed by 7 bases and J by 0 bases, leaving 11 bases between them. This CDR3 contains 14 residues. Germline CDR1 and CDR2: SNHLY and FYNNEI. In nucleotides, the CDR3 is TGTGCCAGCACTAGCTACTCCAGCACAGATACGCAGTATTTT. As protein: CASTSYSSTDTQYF.

This clonotype was detected ten times or more. The chain employs TRBV9 and TRBJ2-1; D is unclear. The CDR3 contains 13 residues. CDR1 and CDR2 from the germline V gene are SGDLS and YYNGEE. V shed 3 bases and J shed 7 bases, with 11 bases lying between them. CDR3 DNA: TGTGCCAGCAGCGACAGATCCGTGAATGAGCAGTTCTTC. The encoded protein is CASSDRSVNEQFF.

This clonotype was counted ten times or more. The genes are TRBV12-3 or TRBV12-4 and TRBJ2-5, with D perhaps matching TRBD1 (6 bases). The CDR3 is 14 amino acids. V lost 5 bases and J lost 2, with 12 bases in between. The DNA of the CDR3 is TGTGCCAGCAGTACCCGACAGGAACAAGAGACCCAGTACTTC. Encoded protein: CASSTRQEQETQYF.

The table lists this clonotype with many counts. The chain carries TRBV29-1 and TRBJ2-5, with D perhaps TRBD1 (6 bases). In germline, CDR1 is SQVTM, CDR2 ANQGSEA. This CDR3 spans 13 amino acids. The germline V and J ends were trimmed by 4 bases and 1 base, with 10 bases remaining between them. The CDR3 DNA reads as TGCAGCGTTGTGGGACACGTCCAAGAGACCCAGTACTTC. Translating it yields CSVVGHVQETQYF.

There are many counts of this clonotype. The rearrangement links TRBV29-1 to TRBJ2-7, with D tentatively TRBD1 (6 bases). The germline V gene has CDR1 SQVTM and CDR2 ANQGSEA. The CDR3 covers 13 residues. Deletions cut 7 bases from V and 2 bases from J, with 15 bases between. The CDR3 loop reads CSAADRSAYEQYF. DNA of the CDR3: TGCAGCGCAGCTGACAGGTCCGCCTACGAGCAGTACTTC.

There are many counts of this clonotype. The chain joins TRBV5-1 to TRBJ1-1; D call uncertain. V was trimmed by 4 bases and J by 7 bases, leaving 11 bases between them. CDR3 size: 12 residues. CDR1 is SGHRS and CDR2 is YFSETQ in the germline V gene. The CDR3 protein is CASSPEAGEAFF. The CDR3 DNA reads TGCGCCAGCAGCCCAGAAGCAGGTGAAGCTTTCTTT.

This clonotype came up a few times. The chain joins TRBV27 to TRBJ1-2, with TRBD1 matching over 10 bases. Per the germline V gene, CDR1 is MNHEY and CDR2 is SMNVEV (reference sequence). The CDR3 covers 18 residues. With 3 bases clipped from V and 4 bases from J, the junction kept 14 bases outside the gene matches. CDR3: CASSFLGQGHGLSYGYTF. CDR3 DNA: TGTGCCAGCAGTTTCCTGGGACAGGGGCATGGCCTTAGCTATGGCTACACCTTC.

This clonotype was counted a few times. The chain carries TRBV6-1 and TRBJ2-3, with 9 bases fitting TRBD2. J lost 3 bases, V lost 6 bases, and 7 bases had no gene match. Germline CDR1 and CDR2: MNHNS and SASEGT. This CDR3 region has 15 residues. CDR3 region: CASSRGTSSTDTQYF. The CDR3 bases are TGTGCCAGCAGCCGAGGGACTAGCAGTACAGATACGCAGTATTTT.

The rearrangement links TRBV27 to TRBJ2-5; 13 positions match TRBD2. Germline-derived CDR1 and CDR2 are MNHEY and SMNVEV (reference sequence). The CDR3 has 17 amino acids. With V trimmed by 5 bases and J by 2 bases, 8 bases remained unmatched. The CDR3 region has the DNA TGTGCCAGCAGTCGAGGACTAGCGGGAGTCCGGCAAGAGACCCAGTACTTC. Amino acid sequence: CASSRGLAGVRQETQYF.

The sample holds a few counts of this clonotype. The chain joins TRBV11-2 to TRBJ2-3; 8 bases match TRBD2. This CDR3 has 20 amino acids. Looked up from germline, CDR1 is SGHAT and CDR2 is FQNNGV. V was clipped by 1 base and J by 1 base; unmatched bases: 16. CDR3 nucleotides: TGTGCCAGCAGCTTAGTGGGGAGCGGGAGTCGCGGGGGCCGCACAGATACGCAGTATTTT. It specifies CASSLVGSGSRGGRTDTQYF. Looking up the rest from reference TRBV11-2 and TRBJ2-3 gives the full variable domain: EAGVAQSPRYKIIEKRQSVAFWCNPISGHATLYWYQQILGQGPKLLIQFQNNGVVDDSQLPKDRFSAERLKGVDSTLKIQPAKLEDSAVYLCASSLVGSGSRGGRTDTQYFGPGTRLTVL.

In this sample, this clonotype turned up many times. The chain carries TRBV7-2 and TRBJ2-3, with D tentatively TRBD1 (6 bases). The CDR3 spans 14 residues. Germline V gene data show CDR1 as SGHTA and CDR2 as FQGNSA. V lost 5 bases to trimming and J lost 2 bases, with 11 bases between them. CDR3 amino acids: CASSPGQATDTQYF. CDR3 bases: TGTGCCAGCAGCCCGGGACAAGCCACAGATACGCAGTATTTT. Using reference TRBV7-2 and TRBJ2-3 for the parts outside the CDR3, the full variable domain is GAGVSQSPSNKVTEKGKDVELRCDPISGHTALYWYRQSLGQGLEFLIYFQGNSAPDKSGLPSDRFSAERTGGSVSTLTIQRTQQEDSAVYLCASSPGQATDTQYFGPGTRLTVL.

Only a few counts were recorded for this clonotype. An end of the junction does not agree with germline; a read error may underlie this. The rearrangement joins TRBV5-1 to TRBJ2-7; D may match TRBD1 or TRBD2 (5 bases each). The CDR3 runs 11 residues. CDR1 SGHRS and CDR2 YFSETQ come from the germline V gene. The CDR3 nucleotides read TGCGCCAGCAAACTCCGGGACGTAGCCCATTTC. It codes for CASKLRDVAHF.

This CDR3 is CASSPYRSGSSYEQYF. In nucleotides, the CDR3 is TGCGCCAGCAGCCCATATCGAAGTGGGAGCTCCTACGAGCAGTACTTC. The chain links TRBV5-1 to TRBJ2-7; D is perhaps TRBD2 (5 bases). Germline values: CDR1 SGHRS, CDR2 YFSETQ. V was cut by 4 bases and J by 0 bases, with 17 bases left in between. CDR3 size: 16 residues.

J is TRBJ1-2 and V is TRBV29-1; D is possibly TRBD1 (6 bases). The CDR3 loop spans 12 amino acids. The germline CDR1 and CDR2 sequences are SQVTM and ANQGSEA. The V end lost 5 bases, the J end lost 5 bases, and 12 bases lay between the germline ends. The CDR3 reads CSVTDRYYGYTF. In DNA form, the CDR3 reads TGCAGCGTTACGGACAGATATTATGGCTACACCTTC.

The chain recombines TRBV3-1 with TRBJ2-5; D uncertain. Trimming removed 1 base at V and 1 base at J, with 10 bases between. This CDR3 spans 15 amino acids. Germline CDR1 reads LGHDT; CDR2 reads YNNKEL (reference sequence). The CDR3, as DNA: TGTGCCAGCAGCCAAGTGTTAGGCCCCCAAGAGACCCAGTACTTC. Translation gives CASSQVLGPQETQYF.

The chain links TRBV10-3 to TRBJ1-1; no firm D call. V gave up 2 bases and J gave up 1 base, with 8 bases separating them. Germline CDR1 ENHRY, CDR2 SYGVKD. This CDR3 contains 14 residues. This chain's CDR3 is CAISERVGNTEAFF. The CDR3 DNA reads as TGTGCCATCAGTGAGAGGGTAGGGAACACTGAAGCTTTCTTT.

The gene calls are TRBV29-1 and TRBJ1-5; 7 bases line up with TRBD1. Germline CDR1 is SQVTM and CDR2 is ANQGSEA. The CDR3 has 13 residues. J gave up 4 bases and V 5 bases, and 5 bases lay outside the gene matches. This chain's CDR3 is CSVNTGENQPQHF. The CDR3 DNA reads TGCAGCGTTAATACAGGGGAGAATCAGCCCCAGCATTTT.

This clonotype was counted only a few times. The V and J genes are TRBV28 and TRBJ1-1; D remains ambiguous. The CDR3 covers 12 residues. V lost 6 bases to trimming and J lost 1 base, with 6 bases between them. Germline V gene data show CDR1 as MDHEN and CDR2 as SYDVKM. CDR3 in DNA: TGTGCCAGCAGACAGAGGAACACTGAAGCTTTCTTT. As protein: CASRQRNTEAFF.

To note about this clonotype: Possible read error: a much larger clone is one base away. This rearrangement joins TRBV4-1 to TRBJ2-3; no definite D call. Germline values: CDR1 MGHRA, CDR2 YSYEKL. The CDR3 has 13 residues. V lost 6 bases and J lost 4, with 11 bases in between. CDR3 residues: CASRQRLPDTQYF. In DNA form, the CDR3 reads TGCGCCAGCAGGCAAAGGCTTCCAGATACGCAGTATTTT.

This clonotype was detected only a few times. The chain uses TRBV4-3 and TRBJ2-3; D remains unclear. The V gene lost 3 bases and the J gene lost 4 bases, with 17 bases spanning the gap. Germline CDR1 LGHNA, CDR2 YSLEER. The CDR3 is made up of 16 amino acids. The CDR3 DNA sequence: TGCGCCAGCAGCCACCAAGGGCCCTTGGGATCAGATACGCAGTATTTT. Its protein is CASSHQGPLGSDTQYF.

This clonotype was counted ten times or more. This chain joins TRBV3-1 and TRBJ2-7; possible D gene TRBD1, 5 bases. CDR1 and CDR2 from the germline V gene are LGHDT and YNNKEL (reference sequence). This CDR3 region has 11 residues. V lost 6 bases and J 6 bases, leaving 9 bases between the germline ends. The CDR3 spells CASSQGSEQYF. CDR3 nucleotides: TGTGCCAGCAGTCAGGGAAGCGAGCAGTACTTC.

This clonotype was counted only a few times. The V and J genes are TRBV5-5 and TRBJ2-1, with 8 bases aligning to TRBD2. CDR3 length: 14 residues. Germline values: CDR1 SGHKS, CDR2 YYEKEE (reference sequence). J gave up 8 bases and V 2 bases, and 6 bases lay outside the gene matches. CDR3 coding DNA: TGTGCCAGCAGCTTCGGGAGGGCCCTTGATGAGCAGTTCTTC. Translating gives CASSFGRALDEQFF. The full variable domain, in which reference TRBV5-5 and TRBJ2-1 provide the parts outside the CDR3, is DAGVTQSPTHLIKTRGQQVTLRCSPISGHKSVSWYQQVLGQGPQFIFQYYEKEERGRGNFPDRFSARQFPNYSSELNVNALLLGDSALYLCASSFGRALDEQFFGPGTRLTVL.

The sample holds a few counts of this clonotype. The rearrangement joins TRBV12-3 or TRBV12-4 to TRBJ1-1; possibly TRBD1 for D (5 bases). The CDR3 has 13 residues. Trimming left V 6 bases short and J 2 bases short, with 10 bases between. The CDR3 coding sequence is TGTGCCAGCAGGGGACGGGCAAACACTGAAGCTTTCTTT. This sequence encodes CASRGRANTEAFF.

The table lists this clonotype with a few counts. The chain is built from TRBV28 and TRBJ1-5, with D perhaps TRBD1 (5 bases). Looked up from germline, CDR1 is MDHEN and CDR2 is SYDVKM. V lost 3 bases and J 0 bases, leaving 9 bases between the germline ends. CDR3 length equals 15 residues. This CDR3 is CASSFGGTSNQPQHF. In DNA, the CDR3 is TGTGCCAGCAGTTTTGGGGGGACTAGCAATCAGCCCCAGCATTTT.

This chain joins TRBV7-9 and TRBJ2-5; D is possibly TRBD2 (5 bases). Trimming removed 1 base at V and 5 bases at J, with 11 bases between. CDR3 length: 14 residues. Germline V CDR1 and CDR2: SEHNR, FQNEAQ (reference sequence). The CDR3 coding sequence is TGTGCCAGCAGCTTAGTTGAGGGTGCGGAGACCCAGTACTTC. Translation: CASSLVEGAETQYF.

The rearrangement links TRBV6-1 to TRBJ2-7; 9 bases agree with TRBD1. With 7 bases clipped from V and 0 bases from J, the junction kept 7 bases outside the gene matches. Germline CDR1 is MNHNS and CDR2 is SASEGT. This CDR3 spans 15 amino acids. The CDR3 protein is CASTNDRGSSYEQYF. In DNA form, the CDR3 reads TGTGCCAGCACCAATGACAGGGGGAGCTCCTACGAGCAGTACTTC.

This sequence joins TRBV10-2 and TRBJ2-3, with TRBD2 as a possible D gene (5 bases). V was shortened by 2 bases and J by 1 base, with 13 bases between the two germline ends. The germline gives CDR1 WSHSY, CDR2 SAAADI. This CDR3 spans 16 amino acids. Here the CDR3 DNA reads TGCGCCAGCAGTGAGGTACTAGTTCGGGGCACAGATACGCAGTATTTT. Translating it yields CASSEVLVRGTDTQYF.

V gene TRBV11-1 combines with J gene TRBJ2-7; D tentatively reads TRBD1 or TRBD2 (5 bases each). Germline V CDR1 and CDR2: SGHAT, FQDESV (reference sequence). Trimming removed 3 bases from V and 7 bases from J, with 22 bases in between. The CDR3 covers 16 residues. As DNA, the CDR3 is TGTGCCAGCAGCTTGAGAGGGACGGTGGTAAAGAAGGAGCAGTACTTC. Its translation is CASSLRGTVVKKEQYF.

As DNA, the CDR3 is TGTGCCAGCAGCCAAGCAAAGAGTCAGCCCCAGCATTTT. It is translated as CASSQAKSQPQHF. V is TRBV3-1 and J is TRBJ1-5; the D is unclear. The V end lost 1 base, the J end lost 6 bases, and 7 bases lay between the germline ends. CDR3 length equals 13 residues. From germline, CDR1 is LGHDT and CDR2 YNNKEL (reference sequence).

This clonotype has just a few counts. The gene calls are TRBV3-1 and TRBJ2-1; D not certain. Germline lookup yields CDR1 LGHDT and CDR2 YNNKEL (reference sequence). The V end lost 2 bases, the J end lost 8 bases, and 4 bases lay between the germline ends. This CDR3 has 11 residues. CDR3: CASSQTYEQFF. CDR3 nucleotide sequence: TGTGCCAGCAGCCAAACTTATGAGCAGTTCTTC.

V gene TRBV11-1 combines with J gene TRBJ2-3, with 12 nucleotides matching TRBD2. The CDR3 has 18 amino acids. Trimming removed 5 bases from V and 6 bases from J; junction bases left unmatched: 15. Germline V gene data show CDR1 as SGHAT and CDR2 as FQDESV (reference sequence). CDR3 amino acids: CASSTTREGLAGTDTQYF. Written as DNA, the CDR3 is TGTGCCAGCAGCACGACCCGAGAAGGACTAGCGGGAACCGATACGCAGTATTTT.

Notes on this clonotype: Germline and junction disagree at one end, which may indicate a read error. The chain carries TRBV11-3 and TRBJ2-5; a weak D match, TRBD2 (6 bases). CDR1 and CDR2 (germline): SGHNT, YENEEA. This CDR3 is built from 14 residues. For the CDR3, the DNA is TGTGCCAGCAGCTTACGGGAGAGTGAAGAGGCCCAGTACTTC. Translated, it gives CASSLRESEEAQYF.